This entry lists 23 T cell receptor beta chains sequenced from one sample in a study of tumor and adjacent non-tumor tissue in lung cancer. TCRbeta libraries were built with three rounds of nested PCR, modified from ARM-PCR. TCRdb reprocessed the multiplex PCR reads via MiXCR and lists one record per CDR3 protein. The data show 200,000 to 250,000 distinct CDR3 sequences, over 55% seen once. The template was RNA from unsorted bulk tissue. The sequenced sample was lung tumor tissue. All receptors come from a man in his 60s with non-small cell lung cancer.

V usage is TRBV11-2 and J usage is TRBJ2-7; D is unresolved. The germline V gene has CDR1 SGHAT and CDR2 FQNNGV. V shed 8 bases and J shed 3 bases, with 14 bases lying between them. The CDR3 is made up of 13 amino acids. In DNA form, the CDR3 reads TGTGCCAGCTGTTTTACACCTATCTACGAGCAGTACTTC. It codes for CASCFTPIYEQYF.

On this clonotype: A much larger clone sits a single nucleotide away, making a read error possible. The rearrangement joins TRBV20-1 to TRBJ1-5; 8 bases are shared with TRBD1. The CDR3 is 12 amino acids. Per germline, CDR1 DFQATT and CDR2 SNEGSKA (reference sequence). The CDR3 DNA sequence: TGCAGTGCCGTGACAGGGGATCAGCCCCCGCATTTT. Residues: CSAVTGDQPPHF.

This clonotype was seen more than once but under ten times. A much bigger clone sits one base away, suggesting this may be a read error. J is TRBJ1-4 and V is TRBV11-2; tentatively, D is TRBD1 (5 bases). CDR3 length: 14 residues. Germline V CDR1 and CDR2: SGHAT, FQNNGV. Between the trimmed V and J ends, which lost 1 base and 13 bases, there was a span of 16 bases. The CDR3 coding sequence is TGTGCCAGCAGCTTAGGGCAGGGCAACCGTAGACTGTTTTTT. Encoded protein: CASSLGQGNRRLFF.

A remark on this clonotype: At one end, the junction sequence differs from germline, possibly due to a read error. V is TRBV20-1 and J is TRBJ2-7; TRBD1 or TRBD2 may be the D gene (5 bases each). The CDR3 runs 12 residues. The germline CDR1 and CDR2 sequences are DFQATT and SNEGSKA (reference sequence). The chain's CDR3 is CSTRRGDNEQYF. Written as DNA, the CDR3 is TGCAGTACTAGGAGAGGGGATAACGAGCAATACTTC.

J is TRBJ1-4 and V is TRBV7-9; D call uncertain. The V end was cut by 2 bases, the J end by 5 bases, with 15 bases between. Germline CDR1 reads SEHNR; CDR2 reads FQNEAQ (reference sequence). The CDR3 contains 16 residues. For the CDR3, the DNA is TGTGCCAGCAGCTTACCTGCCTGGACCCAAAATGAAAAACTGTTTTTT. It is translated as CASSLPAWTQNEKLFF.

On this clonotype: Compared with germline, one end of the junction differs, possibly owing to a read error. This chain joins TRBV5-1 and TRBJ2-7; 7 bases fit TRBD1. Germline lookup yields CDR1 SGHRS and CDR2 YFSETQ. There are 13 residues in the CDR3. The CDR3: CANSLGTAYEQYF. The CDR3 DNA follows: TGCGCCAACAGCTTGGGGACAGCCTACGAGCAGTACTTC.

In regard to this clonotype: Relative to the germline gene, one junction end is altered; a read error may explain this. This rearrangement joins TRBV13 to TRBJ2-1; no definite D call. The CDR3 has 15 amino acids. Per the germline V gene, CDR1 is PRHDT and CDR2 is FYEKMQ (reference sequence). The CDR3 here is CTSSRSWSSYNGQFF. DNA for the CDR3: TGTACCAGCAGCCGATCGTGGAGCTCCTACAATGGGCAGTTCTTC.

Turning to this clonotype: This CDR3 fails to terminate in the conserved phenylalanine or tryptophan, so it likely reflects a read error. No DNA is shown, since the ends of the CDR3 on it are uncertain; the CDR3 is the one TCRdb lists. The rearrangement joins TRBV11-2 to TRBJ2-7; TRBD2 is taken as the D call from the table, unchecked against the DNA. Germline lookup yields CDR1 SGHAT and CDR2 FQNNGV. The CDR3 contains 13 residues when both ends are counted. CDR3: CASRRGVSYELYL.

In the case of this clonotype: This sequence may be a read error, since a much larger clone differs from it by one base. The chain uses TRBV10-2 and TRBJ2-7, with D maybe TRBD1 (5 bases). The CDR3 is made up of 12 amino acids. V lost 7 bases to trimming and J lost 5 bases, with 12 bases between them. Per the germline V gene, CDR1 is WSHSY and CDR2 is SAAADI. The DNA of the CDR3 is TGCGCCAGCAATGGGGCAGGGAACGAGCAGTACTTC. This encodes CASNGAGNEQYF.

A word on this clonotype: A much larger clone differs from this one at a single base, so this may be a read error. The genes are TRBV12-3 or TRBV12-4 and TRBJ2-1; the D call may be TRBD1 or TRBD2 (6 bases each). V lost 2 bases to trimming and J lost 5 bases, with 19 bases between them. This CDR3 has 17 amino acids. The CDR3 loop is CASSLWAGHGSNNEQFF. CDR3 bases: TGTGCCAGCAGTTTATGGGCGGGACACGGATCGAACAATGAGCAGTTCTTC.

Here the CDR3 DNA reads TGCAGTGATGGGGTGTTGCGGACGGTGGCAGCTGAAGCTTTCTTT. It is translated as CSDGVLRTVAAEAFF. V gene TRBV20-1 combines with J gene TRBJ1-1; D gene unclear. The germline gives CDR1 DFQATT, CDR2 SNEGSKA (reference sequence). V was trimmed by 7 bases and J by 6 bases, leaving 24 bases between them. CDR3 size: 15 residues.

This clonotype was counted between two and nine times. The V gene is TRBV24-1, the J gene TRBJ2-7; tentatively, D is TRBD2 (6 bases). Germline V lookup: CDR1 KGHDR, CDR2 SFDVKD. Trimming pared 4 bases from V and 0 bases from J, leaving 9 bases between. The length of the CDR3 is 14 residues. CDR3 residues: CATSEDGSSYEQYF. The CDR3 bases are TGTGCCACCAGTGAAGACGGGAGCTCCTACGAGCAGTACTTC.

Points on this clonotype: Being one base from a much bigger clone, this may be a read error. As the CDR3 is not closed by the conserved phenylalanine or tryptophan, this likely results from a read error. The chain has TRBV6-1 and TRBJ1-5, with D perhaps TRBD1 (6 bases). Per the germline V gene, CDR1 is MNHNS and CDR2 is SASEGT. This CDR3 region has 15 residues. Deletions cut 4 bases from V and 1 base from J, with 11 bases between. The CDR3 region has the DNA TGTGCCAGCAGTGGTGACAGGTACAGCAATCAGCCCCAGCATTAT. It is translated as CASSGDRYSNQPQHY.

Points on this clonotype: A much larger clone differs from this one at a single base, so this may be a read error. The gene calls are TRBV6-1 and TRBJ2-7; 7 bases map to TRBD1. Germline assignment: CDR1 MNHNS and CDR2 SASEGT. This CDR3 is 16 amino acids long. Written as DNA, the CDR3 is TGTGTCACATATTTAACAGGGGTAGGCATCTCCTACGAGCAGTACTTC. As protein: CVTYLTGVGISYEQYF.

With respect to this clonotype: At one end, the junction sequence differs from germline, possibly due to a read error. The V call is TRBV11-3, the J call TRBJ2-7; the D gene is possibly TRBD2 (6 bases). Germline assignment: CDR1 SGHNT and CDR2 YENEEA. The CDR3 totals 12 residues. The CDR3, as DNA: TGTACCAGCAGGGCGGGAAGCCTGGAGCAGTACTTC. Its translation is CTSRAGSLEQYF.

This clonotype was recorded a few times. The rearrangement uses TRBV12-3 or TRBV12-4 and TRBJ1-1; D unresolved. The ends were cut back, 7 bases at V and 10 bases at J, with 16 bases in the middle. This CDR3 has 12 amino acids. CDR3 protein: CASINPGRRAFF. CDR3 sequence (DNA): TGTGCCAGCATCAACCCGGGGAGAAGAGCTTTCTTT.

Comments on this clonotype: A clone one base away is much larger, so this may be a read error. The rearrangement joins TRBV6-1 to TRBJ1-1, with D uncertain. The germline V gene has CDR1 MNHNS and CDR2 SASEGT. The CDR3 is made up of 13 amino acids. CDR3 amino acids: CASSGQENTEVFF. The CDR3 nucleotides are TGTGCCAGCAGTGGGCAGGAGAACACTGAAGTTTTCTTT.

About this clonotype itself: Mismatch with germline at one junction end may stem from a read error. This chain links TRBV6-6 with TRBJ2-5; D unresolved. This CDR3 is 13 amino acids long. The germline V gene has CDR1 MNHNY and CDR2 SVGAGI (reference sequence). Written as DNA, the CDR3 is TGTGCCAGCAGCCCCAGCGAGCAAGAGACCCACTACTTC. It translates to CASSPSEQETHYF.

The chain uses TRBV6-5 and TRBJ2-7; TRBD2 might be the D (5 bases). The V gene lost 5 bases and the J gene lost 3 bases, with 14 bases spanning the gap. Per the germline V gene, CDR1 is MNHEY and CDR2 is SVGAGI. The CDR3 runs to 14 residues. CDR3 sequence (DNA): TGTGCCAGCAGTGAAGGACTGGGAGTCTACGAGCAGTACTTC. Protein: CASSEGLGVYEQYF.

This chain joins TRBV28 and TRBJ2-5; D gene unclear. The CDR3 is 11 residues long. V gave up 8 bases and J gave up 5 bases, with 9 bases separating them. Germline CDR1 MDHEN, CDR2 SYDVKM. CDR3 sequence (DNA): TGTGCCAGCGGCATAGGGGAGACCCAGTACTTC. It is translated as CASGIGETQYF.

Worth noting for this clonotype: At one end, the junction sequence differs from germline, possibly due to a read error. J is TRBJ2-5 and V is TRBV6-6; 7 positions agree with TRBD1. The germline V gene has CDR1 MNHNY and CDR2 SVGAGI (reference sequence). The CDR3 spans 15 residues. The CDR3 DNA reads TGTGCCAGCAGTTACCGGGAAAGGGGGCAAGAGACCCATTACTTC. Its protein product is CASSYRERGQETHYF.

This clonotype has a count of ten or more. The genes are TRBV7-9 and TRBJ2-7; 9 bases line up with TRBD2. From germline, CDR1 is SEHNR and CDR2 FQNEAQ (reference sequence). The CDR3 contains 13 residues. After removal of 5 bases from V and 5 bases from J, the junction contained 4 bases not matched to a gene. Here the CDR3 reads CASSKLAGHEQYF. In DNA form, the CDR3 reads TGTGCCAGCAGCAAACTAGCGGGCCACGAGCAGTACTTC.

As for this clonotype: Germline is not matched at one junction end, which may reflect a read error. V and J are TRBV20-1 and TRBJ2-5; either TRBD1 or TRBD2 may fit D (6 bases each). Germline CDR1 reads DFQATT; CDR2 reads SNEGSKA (reference sequence). The CDR3 has 15 amino acids. The CDR3 spells CSAEGRPGRGETQYF. The DNA of the CDR3 is TGCAGTGCCGAGGGAAGGCCGGGAAGGGGGGAGACCCAATACTTC.